This T cell receptor beta chain came from a study of naive and memory T cell subsets. Findings and caveats of the study: Naive repertoires, especially CD8, held a few larger clonotypes, possibly memory cells re-expressing CD45RA. Diversity fell and Gini index rose from naive through CM, EM, EMRA.

The CDR3 is 16 amino acids. From germline, CDR1 is LGHNA and CDR2 YSLEER. V dropped 0 bases and J dropped 8 bases, with 14 bases sitting between them. This clonotype was picked up many times. Antigen unknown. An equimolar mix of two oligonucleotides served as the beta constant-region primer for TRBC1 and TRBC2. Four rounds of PCR amplified the ligated cDNA using nested alpha and beta constant-region primers plus SP2. A 12-nucleotide UMI and the SP2 primer were added to the cDNA 3' end by oligonucleotide ligation. TCRdb re-called the UMI-ligation and nested PCR reads through MiXCR, storing one row per CDR3 protein. The data show 85,000 to 130,000 distinct CDR3 sequences, with approximately 14% seen just once and 2.8% held by the top ten. Alpha and beta libraries were amplified separately from the second PCR onward. Four subsets defined by CD45RA and CD27 were sorted after CD3, CD4, CD8 and live/dead staining.

The chain carries TRBV4-3 and TRBJ1-6; possible D gene TRBD1, 5 bases. The material sequenced was naive CD8+ T cells from blood. The receptor comes from a human donor in good health. Here the CDR3 DNA reads TGCGCCAGCAGCCAAGATTTCGACAGAACTTATTCACCCCTCCACTTT. Amino acids: CASSQDFDRTYSPLHF.